The 21 T cell receptor beta chains presented below share a single source sample, sequenced in a study of blood T cell repertoires in COVID-19 (dated by TCRdb to about 2020). Libraries were built with the immunoSEQ multiplex PCR assay. What TCRdb holds here is the immuneACCESS table cut down to in-frame rearrangements. Part of the clones is not present; checked against another copy, under half of the missing clones reflect an unresolved V gene, and the others are unexplained. Across this sample there are 95,000 to 150,000 clones, with about 83% seen only once. 5.5% to 6% of the sample is held by the ten biggest clonotypes. Input material: peripheral blood. The source of these receptors is a man at least 80 years old with active or convalescent COVID-19.

The chain joins TRBV6-5 to TRBJ2-7; a possible D gene is TRBD2 (6 bases). CDR3 length equals 15 residues. The V gene lost 4 bases and the J gene lost 3 bases, with 16 bases spanning the gap. Germline CDR1 and CDR2: MNHEY and SVGAGI. CDR3 residues: CASSSGGQGVYEQYF. The CDR3 nucleotides read TGTGCCAGCAGTTCAGGAGGGCAGGGTGTCTACGAGCAGTACTTC.

This chain uses TRBV15 with TRBJ2-1, with TRBD2 as a possible D gene (5 bases). V shed 4 bases and J shed 10 bases, with 14 bases lying between them. The CDR3 length is 13 residues. Germline V gene data show CDR1 as LNHNV and CDR2 as YYDKDF (reference sequence). The DNA of the CDR3 is TGTGCCACCAGCACATGGGCGGGCCTCGAGCAGTTCTTC. Amino acids: CATSTWAGLEQFF.

V is TRBV19 and J is TRBJ1-5; D gene uncertain. The CDR3 totals 12 residues. Trimming cost V 2 bases and J 7 bases, with 6 bases left between them. The germline V gene has CDR1 LNHDA and CDR2 SQIVND (reference sequence). CDR3 nucleotide sequence: TGTGCCAGTAGTATAAGCGTCCAGCCCCAGCATTTT. Translating it yields CASSISVQPQHF.

This chain connects TRBV25-1 to TRBJ2-7; D is perhaps TRBD1 (5 bases). CDR3 length: 14 residues. Germline V gives CDR1 MGHDK, CDR2 SYGVNS. Trimming took 5 bases from V and 2 from J, leaving 13 bases between them. The CDR3 loop is CASSKGSETYEQYF. CDR3 in DNA: TGTGCCAGCAGTAAGGGGTCGGAGACCTACGAGCAGTACTTC.

The rearrangement uses TRBV7-2 and TRBJ1-6; D is undetermined. CDR3 size: 15 residues. The germline gives CDR1 SGHTA, CDR2 FQGNSA. Trimming left V 10 bases short and J 4 bases short, with 17 bases between. The CDR3 reads CATKSPPDYNSPLHF. The CDR3 region has the DNA TGTGCCACCAAAAGTCCCCCAGATTATAATTCACCCCTCCACTTT.

This clone showed up just once. The rearrangement joins TRBV5-4 to TRBJ1-1; D unclear. The CDR3 contains 13 residues. Trimming cost V 0 bases and J 1 base, with 4 bases left between them. CDR1 is SGHNT, CDR2 YYREEE, per germline (reference sequence). CDR3 DNA sequence: TGTGCCAGCAGCTTGGCCGGGAACACTGAAGCTTTCTTT. It specifies CASSLAGNTEAFF.

This clone was detected only a few times. V usage is TRBV5-5 and J usage is TRBJ1-2, with D hard to call. The CDR3 contains 15 residues. Trimming took off 4 bases at V and 7 bases at J, with 20 bases between the two ends. Germline CDR1 reads SGHKS; CDR2 reads YYEKEE (reference sequence). The CDR3 loop is CASSPSPSEPGGYTF. CDR3 DNA sequence: TGTGCCAGCAGCCCCTCACCCTCGGAGCCGGGTGGCTACACCTTC.

This clone occurred a few times. This chain uses TRBV12-3 or TRBV12-4 with TRBJ2-1; tentative D call: TRBD1 (5 bases). The CDR3 extends over 12 amino acids. Trimming took off 2 bases at V and 11 bases at J, with 10 bases between the two ends. The CDR3 nucleotides read TGTGCCAGCAGTTTAACCAGGGATCAGCAGTTCTTC. It specifies CASSLTRDQQFF.

The chain uses TRBV6-2 or TRBV6-3 and TRBJ1-5; 7 bases line up with TRBD1. V gave up 6 bases and J gave up 3 bases; unmatched junction bases: 14. The V gene's germline CDR1 is MNHEY and CDR2 SVGEGT. CDR3 length: 17 amino acids. The CDR3 reads CASSRRQGNSDNQPQHF. The CDR3 DNA reads TGTGCCAGCAGCCGGCGACAGGGCAATTCGGACAATCAGCCCCAGCATTTT.

The V and J genes are TRBV2 and TRBJ2-3, with TRBD2 as a possible D gene (5 bases). Germline V gene data show CDR1 as SNHLY and CDR2 as FYNNEI. This CDR3 has 15 residues. Deletions cut 0 bases from V and 2 bases from J, with 9 bases between. The CDR3 is CASSEAEDPTDTQYF. The CDR3 nucleotides are TGTGCCAGCAGTGAAGCGGAGGACCCCACAGATACGCAGTATTTT. The variable domain in full, with the rest retrieved from reference TRBV2 and TRBJ2-3, is EPEVTQTPSHQVTQMGQEVILRCVPISNHLYFYWYRQILGQKVEFLVSFYNNEISEKSEIFDDQFSVERPDGSNFTLKIRSTKLEDSAMYFCASSEAEDPTDTQYFGPGTRLTVL.

The chain uses TRBV7-9 and TRBJ2-1; 9 bases fit TRBD2. The CDR3 extends over 14 amino acids. The trim removed 5 bases at V and 8 bases at J, leaving 7 bases unmatched. CDR1 is SEHNR and CDR2 is FQNEAQ in the germline V gene (reference sequence). CDR3 amino acids: CASSHSGGRDEQFF. The CDR3 nucleotides read TGTGCCAGCAGCCATAGCGGGGGCCGCGATGAGCAGTTCTTC.

The rearrangement links TRBV2 to TRBJ1-3, with 9 bases lining up with TRBD1. Trimming removed 1 base from V and 8 bases from J; junction bases left unmatched: 3. The length of the CDR3 is 14 residues. Germline V CDR1 and CDR2: SNHLY, FYNNEI. The CDR3 coding sequence is TGTGCCAGCAGTGAAGACAGGGGGCCTTACACCATATATTTT. Protein sequence: CASSEDRGPYTIYF.

This clone has a single count. V usage is TRBV3-1 (or the pseudogene TRBV3-2) and J usage is TRBJ2-2, with D possibly matching TRBD2 (7 bases). The CDR3 is made up of 19 amino acids. Germline values: CDR1 LGHDT, CDR2 YNNKEL (reference sequence). Trimming left V 3 bases short and J 3 bases short, with 23 bases between. CDR3 protein: CASSHLGGLGGPDTGELFF. DNA for the CDR3: TGTGCCAGCAGCCACCTCGGGGGTTTGGGGGGGCCCGACACCGGGGAGCTGTTTTTT.

As regards this clone: Other DNA sequences within the sample encode an identical CDR3. The V call is TRBV4-3, the J call TRBJ1-6; tentatively, D is TRBD1 (6 bases). The CDR3 is 12 residues long. V was trimmed by 0 bases and J by 13 bases, leaving 7 bases between them. CDR1 and CDR2 (germline): LGHNA, YSLEER. As DNA, the CDR3 is TGCGCCAGCAGCCAAGATCAGGGGCCCCTCCACTTT. It translates to CASSQDQGPLHF.

The chain employs TRBV6-6 and TRBJ2-1; possibly TRBD2 for D (6 bases). This CDR3 is built from 16 residues. Germline assignment: CDR1 MNHNY and CDR2 SVGAGI (reference sequence). Trimming cost V 5 bases and J 4 bases, with 18 bases left between them. The CDR3 loop is CASSTTPSEGYNEQFF. CDR3 DNA: TGTGCCAGCAGTACGACTCCTAGCGAGGGATACAATGAGCAGTTCTTC.

The genes are TRBV12-5 and TRBJ1-5; 7 bases map to TRBD1. J was trimmed by 3 bases and V by 0 bases; bases with no gene match: 14. The CDR3 has 19 amino acids. From germline, CDR1 is LGHNT and CDR2 FRNRAP. The CDR3 reads CASGLVDKDRVGFNQPQHF. The CDR3 nucleotides are TGTGCTAGTGGTTTGGTAGACAAAGACAGGGTGGGCTTCAATCAGCCCCAGCATTTT.

This chain links TRBV30 with TRBJ1-5; D remains ambiguous. Germline values: CDR1 GTSNPN, CDR2 SVGIG (reference sequence). The ends were cut back, 3 bases at V and 6 bases at J, with 15 bases in the middle. This CDR3 comprises 14 residues. DNA of the CDR3: TGTGCCTGGAGGGGAGACGGGCTGGGTCAGCCCCAGCATTTT. It translates to CAWRGDGLGQPQHF. The variable domain in full, with the rest retrieved from reference TRBV30 and TRBJ1-5, is SQTIHQWPATLVQPVGSPLSLECTVEGTSNPNLYWYRQAAGRGLQLLFYSVGIGQISSEVPQNLSASRPQDRQFILSSKKLLLSDSGFYLCAWRGDGLGQPQHFGDGTRLSIL.

The chain joins TRBV6-4 to TRBJ1-1; D gene uncertain. The germline V gene has CDR1 MRHNA and CDR2 SNTAGT. This CDR3 is 13 amino acids long. V gave up 3 bases and J gave up 5 bases, with 10 bases separating them. CDR3 sequence reads: CASSDVPGTEAFF. The CDR3 DNA is TGTGCCAGCAGTGATGTCCCGGGGACTGAAGCTTTCTTT.

The chain employs TRBV27 and TRBJ2-7, with 9 bases lining up with TRBD1. The CDR3 extends over 15 amino acids. J gave up 2 bases and V 0 bases, and 2 bases lay outside the gene matches. CDR1 MNHEY and CDR2 SMNVEV come from the germline V gene (reference sequence). The chain's CDR3 is CASSLSGTGTYEQYF. The CDR3 region has the DNA TGTGCCAGCAGTTTATCGGGGACAGGGACCTACGAGCAGTACTTC.

This rearrangement joins TRBV18 to TRBJ2-1; 11 bases are shared with TRBD2. Germline V gene lookup returns CDR1 KGHSH and CDR2 LQKENI. The CDR3 extends over 15 amino acids. After removal of 0 bases from V and 6 bases from J, the junction contained 1 base not matched to a gene. The CDR3 DNA is TGTGCCAGCTCACCACCAACTAGCGGGGGCAATGAGCAGTTCTTC. Amino acid sequence: CASSPPTSGGNEQFF.

This chain uses TRBV27 with TRBJ2-4, with 11 positions matching TRBD1. Germline CDR1 and CDR2: MNHEY and SMNVEV (reference sequence). V dropped 10 bases and J dropped 7; count of bases not matched to a gene: 9. The CDR3 has 14 residues. CDR3 nucleotides: TGTGCCAAATCTAGGACAGGGGGCGCGAACATTCAGTACTTC. It is translated as CAKSRTGGANIQYF.